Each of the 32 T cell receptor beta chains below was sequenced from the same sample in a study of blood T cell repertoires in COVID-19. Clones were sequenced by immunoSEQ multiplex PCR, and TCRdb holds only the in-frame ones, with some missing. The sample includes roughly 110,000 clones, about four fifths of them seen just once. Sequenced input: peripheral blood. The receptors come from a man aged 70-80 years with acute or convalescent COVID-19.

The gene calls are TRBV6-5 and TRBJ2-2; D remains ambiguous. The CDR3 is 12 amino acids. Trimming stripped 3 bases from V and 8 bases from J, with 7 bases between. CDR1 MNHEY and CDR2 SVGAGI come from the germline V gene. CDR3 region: CASSYNSGELFF. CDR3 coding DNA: TGTGCCAGCAGTTATAACTCAGGGGAGCTGTTTTTT.

The CDR3 region is CSVRGHLDQPQHF. CDR3 nucleotide sequence: TGCAGCGTTCGGGGACATCTAGATCAGCCCCAGCATTTT. V and J are TRBV29-1 and TRBJ1-5, with a tentative D call TRBD1 (6 bases). V lost 5 bases, J lost 5 bases, and 13 bases lay in between. Germline CDR1 and CDR2: SQVTM and ANQGSEA. This CDR3 is 13 amino acids long.

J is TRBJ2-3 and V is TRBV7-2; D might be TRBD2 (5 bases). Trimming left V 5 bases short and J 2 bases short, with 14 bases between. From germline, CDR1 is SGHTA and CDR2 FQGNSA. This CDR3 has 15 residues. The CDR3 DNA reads TGTGCCAGCAGCCCCTCGGGATATCTCACAGATACGCAGTATTTT. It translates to CASSPSGYLTDTQYF.

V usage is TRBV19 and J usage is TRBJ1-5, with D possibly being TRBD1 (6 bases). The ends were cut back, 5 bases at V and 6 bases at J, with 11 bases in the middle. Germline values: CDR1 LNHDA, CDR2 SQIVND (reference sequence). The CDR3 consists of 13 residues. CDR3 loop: CASSLQGTQPQHF. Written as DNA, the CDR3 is TGTGCCAGTAGTCTGCAGGGGACTCAGCCCCAGCATTTT.

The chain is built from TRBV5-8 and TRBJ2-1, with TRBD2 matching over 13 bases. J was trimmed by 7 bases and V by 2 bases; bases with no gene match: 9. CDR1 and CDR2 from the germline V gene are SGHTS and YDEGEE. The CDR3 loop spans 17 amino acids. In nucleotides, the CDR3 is TGTGCCAGCAGCTTACGGACTAGCGGGGGCGCCCCGAATGAGCAGTTCTTC. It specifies CASSLRTSGGAPNEQFF.

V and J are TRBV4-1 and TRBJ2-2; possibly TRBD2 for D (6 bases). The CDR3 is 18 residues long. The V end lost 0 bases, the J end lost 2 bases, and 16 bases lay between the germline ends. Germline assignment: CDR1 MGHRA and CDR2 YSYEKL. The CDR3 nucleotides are TGCGCCAGCAGCCAAGAGGGGGGATTAACAATCAACACCGGGGAGCTGTTTTTT. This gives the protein CASSQEGGLTINTGELFF.

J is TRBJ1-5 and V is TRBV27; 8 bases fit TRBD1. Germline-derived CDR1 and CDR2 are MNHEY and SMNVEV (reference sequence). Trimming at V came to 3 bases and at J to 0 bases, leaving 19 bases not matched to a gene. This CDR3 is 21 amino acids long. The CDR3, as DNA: TGTGCCAGCAGTTTGGCTCACCAGGGGGCCCGAAGATTCAATAGCAATCAGCCCCAGCATTTT. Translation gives CASSLAHQGARRFNSNQPQHF.

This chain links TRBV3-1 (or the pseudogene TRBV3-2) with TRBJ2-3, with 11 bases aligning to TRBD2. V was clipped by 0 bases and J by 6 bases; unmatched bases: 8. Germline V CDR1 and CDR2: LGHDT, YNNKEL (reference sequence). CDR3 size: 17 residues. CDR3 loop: CASSQDTGTSGGDTQYF. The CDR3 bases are TGTGCCAGCAGCCAAGATACAGGGACTAGCGGTGGGGATACGCAGTATTTT.

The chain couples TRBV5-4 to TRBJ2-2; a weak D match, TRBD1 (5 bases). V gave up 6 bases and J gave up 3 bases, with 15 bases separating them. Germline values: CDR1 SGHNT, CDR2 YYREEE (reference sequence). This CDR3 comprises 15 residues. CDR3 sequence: CASTFRVGDTGELFF. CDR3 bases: TGTGCCAGCACCTTTCGGGTAGGGGACACCGGGGAGCTGTTTTTT. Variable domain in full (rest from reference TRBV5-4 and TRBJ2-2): ETGVTQSPTHLIKTRGQQVTLRCSSQSGHNTVSWYQQALGQGPQFIFQYYREEENGRGNFPPRFSGLQFPNYSSELNVNALELDDSALYLCASTFRVGDTGELFFGEGSRLTVL.

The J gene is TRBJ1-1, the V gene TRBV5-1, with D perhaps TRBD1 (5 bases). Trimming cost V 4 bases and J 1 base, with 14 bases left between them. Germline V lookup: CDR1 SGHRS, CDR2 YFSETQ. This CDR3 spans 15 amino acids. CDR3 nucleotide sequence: TGCGCCAGCAGCACAGAACAGGTGGGGAACACTGAAGCTTTCTTT. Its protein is CASSTEQVGNTEAFF.

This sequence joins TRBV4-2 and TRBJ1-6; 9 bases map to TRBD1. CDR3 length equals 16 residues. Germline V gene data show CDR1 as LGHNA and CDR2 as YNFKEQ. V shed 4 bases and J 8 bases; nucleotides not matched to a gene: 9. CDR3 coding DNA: TGTGCCAGCAGCCTGACGGGCGGACAGGGGCATTCACCCCTCCACTTT. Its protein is CASSLTGGQGHSPLHF.

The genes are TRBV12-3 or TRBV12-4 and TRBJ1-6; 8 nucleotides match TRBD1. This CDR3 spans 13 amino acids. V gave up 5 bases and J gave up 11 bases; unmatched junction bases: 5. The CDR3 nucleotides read TGTGCCAGCAGTACCGACAGGGGCCCACCCCTCCACTTT. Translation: CASSTDRGPPLHF.

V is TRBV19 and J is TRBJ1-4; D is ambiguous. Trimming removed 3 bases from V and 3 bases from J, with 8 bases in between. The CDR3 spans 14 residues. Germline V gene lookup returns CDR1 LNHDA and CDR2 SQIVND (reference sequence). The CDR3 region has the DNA TGTGCCAGTAGTATCCGTCAGTCTAATGAAAAACTGTTTTTT. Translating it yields CASSIRQSNEKLFF.

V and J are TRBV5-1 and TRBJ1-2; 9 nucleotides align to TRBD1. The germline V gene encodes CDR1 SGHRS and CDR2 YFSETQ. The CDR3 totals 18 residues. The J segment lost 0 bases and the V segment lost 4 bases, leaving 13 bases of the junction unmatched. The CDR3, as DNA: TGCGCCAGCAGCCGTGTCCGGGACAGGGACCTACCTAACTATGGCTACACCTTC. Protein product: CASSRVRDRDLPNYGYTF.

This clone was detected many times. In DNA, the CDR3 is TGTGCCAGCAGCGAGACAGGGGGTAATTCACCCCTCCACTTT. The encoded protein is CASSETGGNSPLHF. The V and J genes are TRBV5-6 and TRBJ1-6, with 9 bases identical to TRBD1. The trim removed 4 bases at V and 6 bases at J, leaving 2 bases unmatched. Germline V gives CDR1 SGHDT, CDR2 YYEEEE. The CDR3 extends over 14 amino acids.

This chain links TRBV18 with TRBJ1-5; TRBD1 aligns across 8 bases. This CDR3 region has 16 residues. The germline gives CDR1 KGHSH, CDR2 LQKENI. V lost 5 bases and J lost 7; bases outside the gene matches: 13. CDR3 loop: CASSATISGGEQPQHF. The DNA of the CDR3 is TGTGCCAGCTCAGCCACGATTTCAGGGGGCGAACAGCCCCAGCATTTT.

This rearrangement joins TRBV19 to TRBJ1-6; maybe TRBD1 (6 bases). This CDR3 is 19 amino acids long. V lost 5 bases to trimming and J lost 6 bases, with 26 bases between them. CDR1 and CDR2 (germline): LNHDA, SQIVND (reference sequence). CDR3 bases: TGTGCCAGTAGTCCGGGATACCCCACAGGGTACAAGAGTAATTCACCCCTCCACTTT. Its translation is CASSPGYPTGYKSNSPLHF. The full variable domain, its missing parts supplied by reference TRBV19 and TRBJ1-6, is DGGITQSPKYLFRKEGQNVTLSCEQNLNHDAMYWYRQDPGQGLRLIYYSQIVNDFQKGDIAEGYSVSREKKESFPLTVTSAQKNPTAFYLCASSPGYPTGYKSNSPLHFGNGTRLTVT.

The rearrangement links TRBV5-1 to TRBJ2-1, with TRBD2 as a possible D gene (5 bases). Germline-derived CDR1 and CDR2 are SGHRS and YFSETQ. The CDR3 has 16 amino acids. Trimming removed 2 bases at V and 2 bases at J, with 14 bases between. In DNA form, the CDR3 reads TGCGCCAGCAGCTTCGGGAACAGCCTCACCTACAATGAGCAGTTCTTC. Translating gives CASSFGNSLTYNEQFF.

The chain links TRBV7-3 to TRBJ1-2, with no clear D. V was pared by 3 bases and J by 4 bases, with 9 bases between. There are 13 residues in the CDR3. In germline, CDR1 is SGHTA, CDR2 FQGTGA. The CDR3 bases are TGTGCCAGCAGCTTTGAAGGAGGCTATGGCTACACCTTC. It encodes CASSFEGGYGYTF.

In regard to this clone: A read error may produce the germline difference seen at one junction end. This CDR3 is CASSPASRDRVSF. CDR3 sequence (DNA): TGTGCCAGTAGCCCGGCGAGTCGAGACAGGGTTTCTTTC. The chain couples TRBV19 to TRBJ2-7; the match to TRBD1 covers 7 bases. The CDR3 is 13 amino acids. Germline V gene data show CDR1 as LNHDA and CDR2 as SQIVND (reference sequence).

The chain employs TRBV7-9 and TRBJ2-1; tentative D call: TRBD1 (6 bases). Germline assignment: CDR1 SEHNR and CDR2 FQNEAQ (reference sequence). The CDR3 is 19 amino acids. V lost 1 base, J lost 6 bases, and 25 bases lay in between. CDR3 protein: CASSLVEQGLFGVLNEQFF. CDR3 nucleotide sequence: TGTGCCAGCAGCTTAGTTGAACAGGGCCTCTTTGGGGTCCTCAATGAGCAGTTCTTC.

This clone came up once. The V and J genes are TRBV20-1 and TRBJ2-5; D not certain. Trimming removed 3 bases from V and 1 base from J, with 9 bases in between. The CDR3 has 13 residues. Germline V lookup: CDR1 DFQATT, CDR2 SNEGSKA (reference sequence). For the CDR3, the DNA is TGCAGTGCTAGTCGGGTCATCCAAGAGACCCAGTACTTC. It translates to CSASRVIQETQYF.

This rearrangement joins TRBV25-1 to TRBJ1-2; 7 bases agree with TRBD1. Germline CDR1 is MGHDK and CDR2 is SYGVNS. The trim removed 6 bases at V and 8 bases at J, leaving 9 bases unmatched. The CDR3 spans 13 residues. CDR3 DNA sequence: TGTGCCAGCAGGGCGGGACAGTTGGAGGGCTACACCTTC. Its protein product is CASRAGQLEGYTF.

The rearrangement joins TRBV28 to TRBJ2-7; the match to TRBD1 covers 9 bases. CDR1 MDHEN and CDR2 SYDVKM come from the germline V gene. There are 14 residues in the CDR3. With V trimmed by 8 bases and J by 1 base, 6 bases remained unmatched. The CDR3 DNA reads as TGTGCCAGCCTTGGGACAGGGTATTCCTACGAGCAGTACTTC. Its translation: CASLGTGYSYEQYF.

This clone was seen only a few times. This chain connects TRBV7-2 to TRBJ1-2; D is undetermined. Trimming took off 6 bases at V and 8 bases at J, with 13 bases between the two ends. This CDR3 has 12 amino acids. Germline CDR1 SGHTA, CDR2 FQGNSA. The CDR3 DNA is TGTGCCAGCAGACTGGAAGACATCGGCTACACCTTC. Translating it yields CASRLEDIGYTF.

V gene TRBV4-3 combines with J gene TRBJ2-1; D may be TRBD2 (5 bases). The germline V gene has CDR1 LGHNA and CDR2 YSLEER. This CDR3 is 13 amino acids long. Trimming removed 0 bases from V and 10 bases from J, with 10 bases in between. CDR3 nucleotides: TGCGCCAGCAGCCAAGATCTAGCTACAGAGCAGTTCTTC. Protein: CASSQDLATEQFF.

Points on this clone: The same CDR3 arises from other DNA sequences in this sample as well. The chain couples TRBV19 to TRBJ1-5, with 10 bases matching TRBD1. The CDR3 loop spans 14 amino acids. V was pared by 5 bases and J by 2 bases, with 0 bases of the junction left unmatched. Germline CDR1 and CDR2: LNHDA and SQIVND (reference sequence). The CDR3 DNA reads TGTGCCAGTAGTGGACAGGGGGGCAATCAGCCCCAGCATTTT. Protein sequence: CASSGQGGNQPQHF.

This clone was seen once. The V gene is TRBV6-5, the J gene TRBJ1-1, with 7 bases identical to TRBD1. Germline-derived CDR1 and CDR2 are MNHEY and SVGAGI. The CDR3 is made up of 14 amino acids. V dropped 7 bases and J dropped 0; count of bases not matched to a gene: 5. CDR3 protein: CASTMDRLNTEAFF. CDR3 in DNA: TGTGCCAGCACCATGGACAGGCTGAACACTGAAGCTTTCTTT.

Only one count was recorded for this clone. CDR3 coding DNA: TGTGCCAGCAGTTACAGCGTCAATCAGCCCCAGCATTTT. This translates into CASSYSVNQPQHF. J is TRBJ1-5 and V is TRBV6-5; D gene unclear. Trimming shortened V by 2 bases and J by 3 bases, and 5 bases separated the two germline ends. CDR1 and CDR2 (germline): MNHEY, SVGAGI. The CDR3 consists of 13 residues.

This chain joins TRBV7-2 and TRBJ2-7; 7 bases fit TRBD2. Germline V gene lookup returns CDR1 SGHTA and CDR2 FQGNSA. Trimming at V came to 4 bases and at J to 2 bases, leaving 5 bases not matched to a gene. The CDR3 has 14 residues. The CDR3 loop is CASSSHRGAYEQYF. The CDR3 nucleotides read TGTGCCAGCAGCTCCCACCGGGGGGCCTACGAGCAGTACTTC.

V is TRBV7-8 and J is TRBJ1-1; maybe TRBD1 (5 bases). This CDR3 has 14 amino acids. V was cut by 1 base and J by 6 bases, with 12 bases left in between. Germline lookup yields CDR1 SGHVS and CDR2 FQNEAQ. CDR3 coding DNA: TGTGCCAGCAGCTTAGTCCAGGGTTCCGCTGAAGCTTTCTTT. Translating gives CASSLVQGSAEAFF.

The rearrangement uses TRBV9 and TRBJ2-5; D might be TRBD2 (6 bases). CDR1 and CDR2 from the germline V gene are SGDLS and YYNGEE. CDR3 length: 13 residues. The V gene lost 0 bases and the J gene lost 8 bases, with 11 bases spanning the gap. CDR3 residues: CASSVDGGRTQYF. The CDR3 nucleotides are TGTGCCAGCAGCGTAGACGGGGGTCGCACCCAGTACTTC.